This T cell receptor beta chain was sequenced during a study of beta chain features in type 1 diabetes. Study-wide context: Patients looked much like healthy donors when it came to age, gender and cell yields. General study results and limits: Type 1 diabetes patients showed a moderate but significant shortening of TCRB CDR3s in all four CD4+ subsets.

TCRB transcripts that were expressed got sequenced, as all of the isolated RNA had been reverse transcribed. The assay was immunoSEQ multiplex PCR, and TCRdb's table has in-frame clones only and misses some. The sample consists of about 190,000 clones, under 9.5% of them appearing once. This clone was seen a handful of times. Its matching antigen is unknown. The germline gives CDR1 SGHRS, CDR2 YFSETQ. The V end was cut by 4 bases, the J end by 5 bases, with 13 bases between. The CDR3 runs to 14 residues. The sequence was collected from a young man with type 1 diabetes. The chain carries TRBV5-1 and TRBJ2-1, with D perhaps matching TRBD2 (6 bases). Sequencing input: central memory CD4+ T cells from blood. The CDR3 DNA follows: TGCGCCAGCAGCCGGGACTGGCCGAACAATGAGCAGTTCTTC. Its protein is CASSRDWPNNEQFF.